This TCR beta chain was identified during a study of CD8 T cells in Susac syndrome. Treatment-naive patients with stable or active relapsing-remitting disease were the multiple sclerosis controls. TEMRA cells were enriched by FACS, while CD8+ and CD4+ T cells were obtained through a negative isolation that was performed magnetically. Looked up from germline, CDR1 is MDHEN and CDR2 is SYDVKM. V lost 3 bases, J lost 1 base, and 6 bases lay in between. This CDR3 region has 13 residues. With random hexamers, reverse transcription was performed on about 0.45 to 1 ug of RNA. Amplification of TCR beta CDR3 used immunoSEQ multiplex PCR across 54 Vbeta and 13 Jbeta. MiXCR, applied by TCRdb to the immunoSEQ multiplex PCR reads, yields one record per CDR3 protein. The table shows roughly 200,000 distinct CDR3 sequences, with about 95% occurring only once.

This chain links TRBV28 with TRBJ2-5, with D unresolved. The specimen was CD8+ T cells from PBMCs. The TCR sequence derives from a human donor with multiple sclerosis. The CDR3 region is CASSLPSQETQYF. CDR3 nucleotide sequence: TGTGCCAGCAGTTTGCCTAGCCAAGAGACCCAGTACTTC.